The rows below give T cell receptor beta chains drawn from one sample of a study of T cells after yellow fever vaccination. MiXCR was run by TCRdb on the 5' RACE reads, yielding one entry per CDR3 protein. Among approximately 58,000 distinct CDR3 sequences, around 6.1% were seen once, and the ten largest hold around a third. The specimen comprised PBMCs, either bulk or a sorted T-cell subset (CD4+, CD8+, memory, or dextramer-sorted; not recorded which), sampled on the day of the yellow fever booster vaccination. The receptors shown here come from a man aged 18 to 29 who received the YFV17D yellow fever vaccine. CDR3s include the opening cysteine and the closing phenylalanine or tryptophan. The D gene is left open where the match is weak. Where a row states a size, it is once, few, many or the class of an expanded clone; other rows omit it.

>few|TRBV5-1|14|TRBJ1-2|-
TGCGCCAGCAGCTGGACGGGTCCGTCCTATGGCTACACCTTC
CASSWTGPSYGYTF
>few|TRBV6-5|16|TRBJ2-3|TRBD2
TGTGCCAGCAGTAAGCGTAGCGGGGGGGCGATGGGTACGCAGTATTTT
CASSKRSGGAMGTQYF
>few|TRBV6-6|18|TRBJ2-2|TRBD2
TGTGCCAGCAGCCCTCTGGGACTAGCCGCCGACGCCACCGGGGAGCTGTTTTTT
CASSPLGLAADATGELFF
>-|TRBV6-2/TRBV6-3|12|TRBJ1-2|-
TGTGCCAGCACCTACTATGGGTATGGCTACACCTTC
CASTYYGYGYTF
>many|TRBV12-3/TRBV12-4|16|TRBJ1-3|TRBD1
TGTGCCAGCAGTTTATGGACAGGGGGTCTCGGAAACACCATATATTTT
CASSLWTGGLGNTIYF
>-|TRBV12-3/TRBV12-4|14|TRBJ2-3|-
TGTGCCAGCAGTTGGGACCCGGCGCAGGATACGCAGTATTTT
CASSWDPAQDTQYF
>many|TRBV4-1|16|TRBJ1-6|TRBD1
TGCGCCAGCAGCCAAGATCCGGGACAGGCGATTTCACCCCTCCACTTT
CASSQDPGQAISPLHF
>-|TRBV19|16|TRBJ1-2|-
TGTGCCAGTAGTACCCAGGGGCTGGGGATACACTATGGCTACACCTTC
CASSTQGLGIHYGYTF
>-|TRBV28|14|TRBJ2-5|TRBD2
TGTGCCAGCAGTTTGACTAGCGGGGGTGAAACCCAGTACTTC
CASSLTSGGETQYF
>many|TRBV7-3|15|TRBJ2-3|TRBD1
TGTGCCAGCAGCTCCCGGACAGGGATCACAGATACGCAGTATTTT
CASSSRTGITDTQYF
>-|TRBV10-3|16|TRBJ2-3|-
TGTGCCATCAGTGAGGCCGATTACTCTAGCACAGATACGCAGTATTTT
CAISEADYSSTDTQYF
>few|TRBV12-3/TRBV12-4|13|TRBJ1-4|-
TGTGCCACGGCTAGGGGTGCTAATGAAAAACTGTTTTTT
CATARGANEKLFF
>many|TRBV29-1|12|TRBJ1-2|-
TGCAGGGTTACGGGCGGAAACTATGGCTACACCTTC
CRVTGGNYGYTF
>-|TRBV28|13|TRBJ2-1|-
TGTGCCAGCAGTACGACGGACTACAATGAGCAGTTCTTC
CASSTTDYNEQFF
>many|TRBV7-9|13|TRBJ2-3|-
TGTGCCAGCAGCTTATATGGGGCAGATACGCAGTATTTT
CASSLYGADTQYF
>many|TRBV9|14|TRBJ1-5|-
TGTGCCAGCAGCGTCGGAGATAGCAATCAGCCCCAGCATTTT
CASSVGDSNQPQHF
>few|TRBV3-1|16|TRBJ2-7|-
TGTGCCAGCAGCCCCCCTGCAGGGACCCTCTCCTACGAGCAGTACTTC
CASSPPAGTLSYEQYF
>many|TRBV3-1|15|TRBJ1-2|TRBD1
TGTGCCAGCAGCCAGTTGGACAGGCTTAACTATGGCTACACCTTC
CASSQLDRLNYGYTF
>many|TRBV6-5|12|TRBJ2-1|-
TGTGCCAGCATTCAACCCGGCAGGGGACCGTTCTTC
CASIQPGRGPFF
>few|TRBV10-3|13|TRBJ2-7|-
TGTGCCATCAAAGGGGACGAGACCTACGAGCAGTACTTC
CAIKGDETYEQYF
>many|TRBV6-2/TRBV6-3|15|TRBJ1-1|TRBD1
TGTGCCAGCAGCCCCGGACAGGGGATGAACACTGAAGCTTTCTTT
CASSPGQGMNTEAFF
>many|TRBV6-6|16|TRBJ2-1|TRBD1
TGTGCCAGCAGTATTTCCGGGACAGATAATTACAATGAGCAGTTCTTC
CASSISGTDNYNEQFF
>many|TRBV5-1|12|TRBJ2-1|-
TGCGCCAGCTCCGGAGGGTACAATGAGCAGTTCTTC
CASSGGYNEQFF
>few|TRBV5-1|13|TRBJ1-2|-
TGCGCCAGCGGCGGGGGGCTAGGGTATGGCTACACCTTC
CASGGGLGYGYTF
>many|TRBV4-3|16|TRBJ1-5|-
TGCGCCAGCAGCCAAGATTGGGGAGGGAGGAATCAGCCCCAGCATTTT
CASSQDWGGRNQPQHF
>many|TRBV14|13|TRBJ2-1|-
TGTGCCAGCAGCCAAGTCGGGTACAATGAGCAGTTCTTC
CASSQVGYNEQFF
>-|TRBV6-5|15|TRBJ2-3|-
TGTGCCAGCAGTGTCTCTAGCGGGGGACAGGGTACGCAGTATTTT
CASSVSSGGQGTQYF
>many|TRBV20-1|13|TRBJ2-7|-
TGCAGTGCTAGTCCCGTCGGGGTCTACGAGCAGTACTTC
CSASPVGVYEQYF